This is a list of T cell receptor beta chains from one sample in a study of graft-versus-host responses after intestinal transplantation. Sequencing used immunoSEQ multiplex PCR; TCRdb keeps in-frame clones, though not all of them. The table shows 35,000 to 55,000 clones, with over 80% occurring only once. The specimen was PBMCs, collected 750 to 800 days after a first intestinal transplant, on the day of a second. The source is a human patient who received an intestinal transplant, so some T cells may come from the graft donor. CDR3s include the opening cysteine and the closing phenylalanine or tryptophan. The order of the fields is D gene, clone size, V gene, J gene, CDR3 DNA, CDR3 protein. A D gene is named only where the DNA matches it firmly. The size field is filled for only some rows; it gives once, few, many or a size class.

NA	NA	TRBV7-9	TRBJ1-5	TGTGCCAGCAGCCCAACCGGGGGCAGGGGCAATCAGCCCCAGCATTTT	CASSPTGGRGNQPQHF
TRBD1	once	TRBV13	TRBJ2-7	TGTGCCAGCAGCGCCCCGACAGGGTTCAGAGGCGAGCAGTACTTC	CASSAPTGFRGEQYF
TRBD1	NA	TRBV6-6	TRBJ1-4	TGTGCCAGCAGTACGGACAGGGGGCGTGAAAAACTGTTTTTT	CASSTDRGREKLFF
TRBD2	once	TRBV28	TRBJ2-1	TGTGCCAGCAGTTTTAGCGGGGGTACCCACAATGAGCAGTTCTTC	CASSFSGGTHNEQFF
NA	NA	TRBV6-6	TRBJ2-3	TGTGCCAGCAGCCAACAGTTCACAGATACGCAGTATTTT	CASSQQFTDTQYF
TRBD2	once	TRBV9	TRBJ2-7	TGTGCCAGCAGCAGGGGAGGGGAGCCCCGATACTACGAGCAGTACTTC	CASSRGGEPRYYEQYF
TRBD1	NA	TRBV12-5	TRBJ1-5	TGTGCTAGTGCCCCCGACAGGGGAAATCAGCCCCAGCATTTT	CASAPDRGNQPQHF
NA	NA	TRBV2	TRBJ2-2	TGTGCCAGCAGGACAGCTGGGGCCGGGGAGCTGTTTTTT	CASRTAGAGELFF
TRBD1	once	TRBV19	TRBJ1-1	TGTGCCAGTATTGACAGGGCAGGAACTGAAGCTTTCTTT	CASIDRAGTEAFF
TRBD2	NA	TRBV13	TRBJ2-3	TGTGCCAGCAGCCTTAGCGGGGGTAGCACAGATACGCAGTATTTT	CASSLSGGSTDTQYF
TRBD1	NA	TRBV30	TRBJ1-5	TGTGCCTGGAGCGAGTATCAGGGGGGGAGCAATCAGCCCCAGCATTTT	CAWSEYQGGSNQPQHF
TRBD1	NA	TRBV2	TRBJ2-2	TGTGCCAGCAGTGGACAGGGAAGGAACACCGGGGAGCTGTTTTTT	CASSGQGRNTGELFF
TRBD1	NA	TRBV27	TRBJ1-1	TGTGCCAGCAGGTCTATTACAGGGGGCACTGAAGCTTTCTTT	CASRSITGGTEAFF
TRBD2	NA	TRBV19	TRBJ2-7	TGTGCCAGTAGAGTTAGCGGGACATACTACGAGCAGTACTTC	CASRVSGTYYEQYF
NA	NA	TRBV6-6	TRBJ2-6	TGTGCCAGCAGTTACGAGGAGTCTGGGGCCAACGTCCTGACTTTC	CASSYEESGANVLTF
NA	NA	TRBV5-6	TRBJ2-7	TGTGCCAGCAGCTTGGCCGGGACATTCTCCTACGAGCAGTACTTC	CASSLAGTFSYEQYF
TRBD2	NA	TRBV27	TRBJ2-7	TGTGCCAGCAGTTATGCGGGGGACGTCAAATTTCGAGGGGCTAGCGGGACGTACGAGCAGTACTTC	CASSYAGDVKFRGASGTYEQYF
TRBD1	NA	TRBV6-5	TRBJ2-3	TGTGCCTGTCGCCCTCCAGGGGGCGATACGCAGTATTTT	CACRPPGGDTQYF
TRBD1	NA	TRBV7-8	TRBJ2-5	TGTGCCAGCAGCGGAGGACAGGGCAGGGAGACCCAGTACTTC	CASSGGQGRETQYF
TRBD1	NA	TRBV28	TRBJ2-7	TGTGCCAGCAGTTTATCTGCCCGGGACAGGGTTTTC	CASSLSARDRVF
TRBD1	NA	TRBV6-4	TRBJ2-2	TGTGCCAGCAGTGCTACAGGGGCCGGGGAGCTGTTTTTT	CASSATGAGELFF
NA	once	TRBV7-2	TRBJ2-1	TGTGCCAGCAGCTTAGAGCAACGCGGAAATGAGCAGTTCTTC	CASSLEQRGNEQFF
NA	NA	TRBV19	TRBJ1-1	TGTGCCAGTAGTGTCAGGGCGCAGATTATGAACACTGAAGCTTTCTTT	CASSVRAQIMNTEAFF
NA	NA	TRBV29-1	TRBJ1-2	TGCAGCGTGGGCCACAGGGATGGCTACACCTTC	CSVGHRDGYTF
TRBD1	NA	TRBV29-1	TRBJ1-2	TGCAGCGTTGCGCGACAGGGCTATGGCTACACCTTC	CSVARQGYGYTF
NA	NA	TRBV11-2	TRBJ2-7	TGTGCCAGCAGCTTATGGCTAGGGAACTACGAGCAGTACTTC	CASSLWLGNYEQYF
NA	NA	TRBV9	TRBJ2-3	TGTGCCCCGGGACGGGGGCCGAGCACAGATACGCAGTATTTT	CAPGRGPSTDTQYF
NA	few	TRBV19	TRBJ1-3	TGTGCCAGCGAGCCGAACAGGAATAGAAACACCATATATTTT	CASEPNRNRNTIYF
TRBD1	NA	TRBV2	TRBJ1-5	TGTGCCAGCAGTGAAACCGGGACAGAAAATCAGCCCCAGCATTTT	CASSETGTENQPQHF
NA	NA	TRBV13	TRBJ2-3	TGTGCCAGCAGCCGCGAGCGTTCAGATACGCAGTATTTT	CASSRERSDTQYF
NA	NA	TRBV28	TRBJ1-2	TGTGCCAGCACAGGGTTAGGGGGTGGCACTATCTATGGCTACACCTTC	CASTGLGGGTIYGYTF
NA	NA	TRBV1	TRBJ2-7	TGCACCAGCAGCCAAGATAACGGGACAGGGGTAGGGGAGCAGTACTTC	CTSSQDNGTGVGEQYF
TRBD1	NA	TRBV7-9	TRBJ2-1	TGTGCCAGCAGCCAACTGGACAGGGGGCTCAATGAGCAGTTCTTC	CASSQLDRGLNEQFF
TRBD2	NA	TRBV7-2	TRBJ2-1	TGTGCCAGCAGCTTACAGGTGTCTAGCGGGAGGGACAATGAGCAGTTCTTC	CASSLQVSSGRDNEQFF
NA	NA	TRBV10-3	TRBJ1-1	TGTGCCATCAGGGTTGCAGACGAAGCTTTCTTT	CAIRVADEAFF
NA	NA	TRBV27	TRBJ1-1	TGTGCCAGCAGTTTATCCCCGGGACTCAGCACTGAAGCTTTCTTT	CASSLSPGLSTEAFF
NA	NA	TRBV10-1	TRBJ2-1	TGCGCCAGCAGTGAGTGGGGGCGGGACGGGCAGTTCTTC	CASSEWGRDGQFF
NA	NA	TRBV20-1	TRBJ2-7	TGCAGTGCTAGAGGCCTCTACGAGCAGTACTTC	CSARGLYEQYF